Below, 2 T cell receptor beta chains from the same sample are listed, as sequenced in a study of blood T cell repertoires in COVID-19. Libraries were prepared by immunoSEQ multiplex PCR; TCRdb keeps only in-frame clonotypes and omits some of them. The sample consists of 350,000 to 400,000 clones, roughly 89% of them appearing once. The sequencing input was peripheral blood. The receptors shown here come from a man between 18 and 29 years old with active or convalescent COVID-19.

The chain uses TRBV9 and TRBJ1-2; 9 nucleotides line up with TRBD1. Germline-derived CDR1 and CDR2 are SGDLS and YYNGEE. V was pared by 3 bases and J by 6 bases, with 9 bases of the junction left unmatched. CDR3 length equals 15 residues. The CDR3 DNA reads TGTGCCAGCAGCGCCCTCGCCGGGACAGGGAATGGCTACACCTTC. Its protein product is CASSALAGTGNGYTF.

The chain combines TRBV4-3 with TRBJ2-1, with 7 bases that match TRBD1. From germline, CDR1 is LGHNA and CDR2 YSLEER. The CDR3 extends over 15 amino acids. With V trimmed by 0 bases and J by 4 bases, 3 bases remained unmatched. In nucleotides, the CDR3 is TGCGCCAGCAGCCAAGACAGGGGGAATTACAATGAGCAGTTCTTC. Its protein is CASSQDRGNYNEQFF.